Listed below are T cell receptor beta chains from one sample, sequenced in a study of human T cells and chemical hapten exposure. TCRdb recomputed calls from the RACE reads with MiXCR, one row per CDR3 protein. The top ten hold less than 6.5% of the sample, which has a few hundred thousand distinct CDR3 sequences, more than 5% seen once. The sequences come from whole blood, collected in connection with sensitization to the hapten diphenylcyclopropenone (DPC). The receptors were gathered from a woman under 30 with alopecia areata. Some clones in this sample may be carry-over from other donors' samples. Both conserved end residues are part of each CDR3. Each record gives: clone size, D gene, V gene, J gene, CDR3 DNA, CDR3 protein. A D gene is named only where the DNA matches it firmly. Size is stated for part of the rows, as once, few or many counts, or as a class when the clone is expanded.

clone size: .
D gene: TRBD1
V gene: TRBV11-2
J gene: TRBJ2-6
CDR3 DNA: TGTGCCAGCAGCTTCCTCCGGGACAGGGGGCTGTCTGGGGCCAACGTCCTGACTTTC
CDR3 protein: CASSFLRDRGLSGANVLTF

clone size: .
D gene: TRBD1
V gene: TRBV11-2
J gene: TRBJ1-2
CDR3 DNA: TGTGCCAGCAGCTTAGAAGCGGGAAAGGGGGCATACTATGGCTACACCTTC
CDR3 protein: CASSLEAGKGAYYGYTF

clone size: few
D gene: .
V gene: TRBV28
J gene: TRBJ1-6
CDR3 DNA: TGTGCCAGCAGTTGGGGGGCGGATTCACCCCTCCACTTT
CDR3 protein: CASSWGADSPLHF

clone size: many
D gene: .
V gene: TRBV29-1
J gene: TRBJ1-4
CDR3 DNA: TGCAGCGTTGTCGAAATAGGGAGGGGAGATGAAAAACTGTTTTTT
CDR3 protein: CSVVEIGRGDEKLFF

clone size: .
D gene: TRBD1
V gene: TRBV20-1
J gene: TRBJ2-3
CDR3 DNA: TGCAGTGCTCTGTCCACTCGGACAGGGACCACAGATACGCAGTATTTT
CDR3 protein: CSALSTRTGTTDTQYF

clone size: .
D gene: .
V gene: TRBV3-1
J gene: TRBJ1-1
CDR3 DNA: TGTGCCAGCAGCCAAGATTTCCCGATGACAGGCGTGAACACTGAAGCTTTCTTT
CDR3 protein: CASSQDFPMTGVNTEAFF

clone size: many
D gene: .
V gene: TRBV12-3/TRBV12-4
J gene: TRBJ2-3
CDR3 DNA: TGTGCCAGCAGCTTAAGGGATACGCAGTATTTT
CDR3 protein: CASSLRDTQYF

clone size: few
D gene: .
V gene: TRBV11-2
J gene: TRBJ1-1
CDR3 DNA: TGTGCCAGCAGCTTAAACAGTTTGAACACTGAAGCTTTCTTT
CDR3 protein: CASSLNSLNTEAFF

clone size: few
D gene: TRBD1
V gene: TRBV7-2
J gene: TRBJ1-6
CDR3 DNA: TGTGCCAGCAGGCCTAGACAGGGAGGCGCTAATTCACCCCTCCACTTT
CDR3 protein: CASRPRQGGANSPLHF

clone size: .
D gene: .
V gene: TRBV5-4
J gene: TRBJ1-2
CDR3 DNA: TGTGCCAGCAGCTTGGGCCAGGGACAAGACTATGGCTACACCTTC
CDR3 protein: CASSLGQGQDYGYTF

clone size: .
D gene: TRBD1
V gene: TRBV7-6
J gene: TRBJ2-3
CDR3 DNA: TGTGCCAGCAGCAGCCGACAGGGTACCCACACAGATACGCAGTATTTT
CDR3 protein: CASSSRQGTHTDTQYF

clone size: .
D gene: .
V gene: TRBV6-2/TRBV6-3
J gene: TRBJ2-5
CDR3 DNA: TGTGCCAGCAGTTACTCGAGGGACCAAGAGACCCAGTACTTC
CDR3 protein: CASSYSRDQETQYF

clone size: many
D gene: .
V gene: TRBV7-2
J gene: TRBJ2-4
CDR3 DNA: TGTGCCAGCAGCGAAGGCACTCCCTGGTACTTC
CDR3 protein: CASSEGTPWYF

clone size: few
D gene: TRBD1
V gene: TRBV11-1
J gene: TRBJ2-1
CDR3 DNA: TGTGCCAGCAGCTCCGCCGGGACAGGCTACAATGAGCAGTTCTTC
CDR3 protein: CASSSAGTGYNEQFF

clone size: many
D gene: .
V gene: TRBV9
J gene: TRBJ1-2
CDR3 DNA: TGTGCCAGCAGCGTAGACATCGGAGCTAACTATGGCTACACCTTC
CDR3 protein: CASSVDIGANYGYTF

clone size: many
D gene: .
V gene: TRBV2
J gene: TRBJ1-2
CDR3 DNA: TGTGCCAGCAGGGGGTCTAAGTCGAGCTACACCTTC
CDR3 protein: CASRGSKSSYTF

clone size: few
D gene: .
V gene: TRBV19
J gene: TRBJ1-5
CDR3 DNA: TGTGCCAGTAACGGCGGGGACCCAACAAATCAGCCCCAGCATTTT
CDR3 protein: CASNGGDPTNQPQHF

clone size: .
D gene: .
V gene: TRBV15
J gene: TRBJ2-1
CDR3 DNA: TGTGCCACCAGCAGAGATCCAGGAGCAGCGGCTTACAATGAGCAGTTCTTC
CDR3 protein: CATSRDPGAAAYNEQFF

clone size: many
D gene: .
V gene: TRBV5-1
J gene: TRBJ1-4
CDR3 DNA: TGCGCCAGCAGCTTGGAACCGCCTAATGAAAAACTGTTTTTT
CDR3 protein: CASSLEPPNEKLFF

clone size: .
D gene: TRBD1
V gene: TRBV28
J gene: TRBJ1-2
CDR3 DNA: TGTGCCAGCAGTAGGGCCCCATTTCAGGGGGCGCATGGCTACACCTTC
CDR3 protein: CASSRAPFQGAHGYTF

clone size: many
D gene: .
V gene: TRBV10-3
J gene: TRBJ2-7
CDR3 DNA: TGTGCCATCAGTGGCCGGGACCCGGGGACCTACGAGCAGTACTTC
CDR3 protein: CAISGRDPGTYEQYF

clone size: few
D gene: TRBD2
V gene: TRBV5-1
J gene: TRBJ2-5
CDR3 DNA: TGCGCCAGCAGCGACGGACTAGCGGATGTAGAGACCCAGTACTTC
CDR3 protein: CASSDGLADVETQYF

clone size: many
D gene: .
V gene: TRBV7-9
J gene: TRBJ1-2
CDR3 DNA: TGTGCCAGCAGCCCGTTCGAGTCCGGCGGAGGCTACACCTTC
CDR3 protein: CASSPFESGGGYTF

clone size: .
D gene: .
V gene: TRBV7-9
J gene: TRBJ1-1
CDR3 DNA: TGTGCCAGCAGCCCGGACGGGGTCAAGTTGCTGGCTTTCTTT
CDR3 protein: CASSPDGVKLLAFF

clone size: few
D gene: .
V gene: TRBV18
J gene: TRBJ2-3
CDR3 DNA: TGTGCCAGCTCACCACTGCCAGTCCCAGATACGCAGTATTTT
CDR3 protein: CASSPLPVPDTQYF

clone size: many
D gene: TRBD1
V gene: TRBV20-1
J gene: TRBJ1-3
CDR3 DNA: TGCAGTGCAGGAAGCATGGACAGGGGAAGAAACACCATATATTTT
CDR3 protein: CSAGSMDRGRNTIYF

clone size: .
D gene: TRBD1
V gene: TRBV6-5
J gene: TRBJ1-5
CDR3 DNA: TGTGCCAGCAGTTACTCTTGGACAGGGGAAGGTTATAGCAATCAGCCCCAGCATTTT
CDR3 protein: CASSYSWTGEGYSNQPQHF

clone size: many
D gene: TRBD2
V gene: TRBV29-1
J gene: TRBJ2-3
CDR3 DNA: TGCAGCGTTGCCTGGGAGGGGTCGGGCACAGATACGCAGTATTTT
CDR3 protein: CSVAWEGSGTDTQYF

clone size: many
D gene: .
V gene: TRBV5-5
J gene: TRBJ1-3
CDR3 DNA: TGTGCCAGCAGCTTGCATGGTGGAAACACCATATATTTT
CDR3 protein: CASSLHGGNTIYF

clone size: many
D gene: .
V gene: TRBV5-1
J gene: TRBJ1-5
CDR3 DNA: TGCGCCAGCAGCTTGTCGTGGGGAAGCAATCAGCCCCAGCATTTT
CDR3 protein: CASSLSWGSNQPQHF

clone size: many
D gene: .
V gene: TRBV7-6
J gene: TRBJ2-3
CDR3 DNA: TGTGCCAGCAGCTTAAGGGCCAGTACTAGCACAGATACGCAGTATTTT
CDR3 protein: CASSLRASTSTDTQYF

clone size: many
D gene: .
V gene: TRBV28
J gene: TRBJ2-2
CDR3 DNA: TGTGCCAGCAGTTTATTGGTAGCCGGGGAGCTGTTTTTT
CDR3 protein: CASSLLVAGELFF

clone size: .
D gene: .
V gene: TRBV20-1
J gene: TRBJ1-2
CDR3 DNA: TGCAGTGCTTTGACAACCCTGCGAGCTAACTATGGCTACACCTTC
CDR3 protein: CSALTTLRANYGYTF

clone size: many
D gene: .
V gene: TRBV18
J gene: TRBJ1-4
CDR3 DNA: TGTGCCAGCTCACCACCAGGCGACAATGAAAAACTGTTTTTT
CDR3 protein: CASSPPGDNEKLFF

clone size: many
D gene: TRBD1
V gene: TRBV29-1
J gene: TRBJ1-5
CDR3 DNA: TGCAGCGTCGGGACAGGGGATCAGCCCCAGCATTTT
CDR3 protein: CSVGTGDQPQHF

clone size: many
D gene: .
V gene: TRBV6-2/TRBV6-3
J gene: TRBJ2-5
CDR3 DNA: TGTGCCAGCAGTTACGGCGAGAGGAGGACCCAGTACTTC
CDR3 protein: CASSYGERRTQYF

clone size: few
D gene: .
V gene: TRBV6-5
J gene: TRBJ2-7
CDR3 DNA: TGTGCCAGCAGTTACTCGAGGGCAGGGGGGGAGCAGTACTTC
CDR3 protein: CASSYSRAGGEQYF

clone size: .
D gene: TRBD1
V gene: TRBV28
J gene: TRBJ1-1
CDR3 DNA: TGTGCCAGCACCACAAAAGGACAGGGGAACACTGAAGCTTTCTTT
CDR3 protein: CASTTKGQGNTEAFF

clone size: .
D gene: .
V gene: TRBV6-5
J gene: TRBJ1-6
CDR3 DNA: TGTGCCAGCAGTTACTCGCCGGGGGGCTGGTCACCCCTCCACTTT
CDR3 protein: CASSYSPGGWSPLHF

clone size: .
D gene: TRBD2
V gene: TRBV6-1
J gene: TRBJ2-5
CDR3 DNA: TGTGCCAGCAGGACCCCCCCCAGCGGGGGGACCCAGTACTTC
CDR3 protein: CASRTPPSGGTQYF

clone size: many
D gene: .
V gene: TRBV2
J gene: TRBJ1-6
CDR3 DNA: TGTGCCAGCAGTGAAGGGGCGGGCTTTTCACCGTACTATTCACCCCTCCACTTT
CDR3 protein: CASSEGAGFSPYYSPLHF

clone size: few
D gene: .
V gene: TRBV14
J gene: TRBJ1-6
CDR3 DNA: TGTGCCAGCAGCCAAGTTAGAGTATCCTATAATTCACCCCTCCACTTT
CDR3 protein: CASSQVRVSYNSPLHF

clone size: few
D gene: .
V gene: TRBV7-6
J gene: TRBJ2-3
CDR3 DNA: TGTGCCAGCAGCCCGTGGACCGGACCACAAGATACGCAGTATTTT
CDR3 protein: CASSPWTGPQDTQYF

clone size: .
D gene: TRBD1
V gene: TRBV6-2/TRBV6-3
J gene: TRBJ2-1
CDR3 DNA: TGTGCCAGCAGTTGGGACAGAAATCCCAATGAGCAGTTCTTC
CDR3 protein: CASSWDRNPNEQFF

clone size: few
D gene: TRBD1
V gene: TRBV2
J gene: TRBJ2-7
CDR3 DNA: TGTGCCAGCAGTGATCCACAGGGGGCGAGGGACGAGCAGTACTTC
CDR3 protein: CASSDPQGARDEQYF

clone size: many
D gene: TRBD2
V gene: TRBV9
J gene: TRBJ2-7
CDR3 DNA: TGTGCCAGCAGCGAGGGCGGGGGGGCAACCTACGAGCAGTACTTC
CDR3 protein: CASSEGGGATYEQYF

clone size: few
D gene: .
V gene: TRBV7-2
J gene: TRBJ2-1
CDR3 DNA: TGTGCCAGCAGCTTGTCCAGGTTCGGGGAGCAGTTCTTC
CDR3 protein: CASSLSRFGEQFF

clone size: .
D gene: .
V gene: TRBV6-1
J gene: TRBJ1-2
CDR3 DNA: TGTGCCAGCAGTGAGGGCGGCGTGGTAAACTATGGCTACACCTTC
CDR3 protein: CASSEGGVVNYGYTF

clone size: .
D gene: TRBD1
V gene: TRBV12-3/TRBV12-4
J gene: TRBJ1-6
CDR3 DNA: TGTGCCAGCAGGCTTAACAGGGGCCAGAATTCACCCCTCCACTTT
CDR3 protein: CASRLNRGQNSPLHF

clone size: many
D gene: TRBD1
V gene: TRBV6-2/TRBV6-3
J gene: TRBJ1-1
CDR3 DNA: TGTGCTACCGGGCAGGGGGCGCATAAAGCGATTACTGAAGCTTTCTTT
CDR3 protein: CATGQGAHKAITEAFF

clone size: few
D gene: TRBD1
V gene: TRBV6-4
J gene: TRBJ2-2
CDR3 DNA: TGTGCCAGCAGTGACTCGACAGGGGGTTCCGGGGAGCTGTTTTTT
CDR3 protein: CASSDSTGGSGELFF

clone size: few
D gene: TRBD2
V gene: TRBV6-2/TRBV6-3
J gene: TRBJ2-1
CDR3 DNA: TGTGCCAGCAGCCAAACCGGGACTACTAATGAGCAGTTCTTC
CDR3 protein: CASSQTGTTNEQFF

clone size: .
D gene: .
V gene: TRBV29-1
J gene: TRBJ1-1
CDR3 DNA: TGCAGCGTTTGGCTGGCAAGTAACACTGAAGCTTTCTTT
CDR3 protein: CSVWLASNTEAFF

clone size: .
D gene: .
V gene: TRBV4-2
J gene: TRBJ2-5
CDR3 DNA: TGTGCCAGCAGCCAGGGGTCGGGGATTAATCGAGAGACCCAGTACTTC
CDR3 protein: CASSQGSGINRETQYF

clone size: few
D gene: .
V gene: TRBV21-1
J gene: TRBJ2-5
CDR3 DNA: TGTGCCAGCAGCAAAAATTTACTAGCGGCCAGGCTTCGCGAGACCCAGTACTTC
CDR3 protein: CASSKNLLAARLRETQYF

clone size: .
D gene: TRBD1
V gene: TRBV19
J gene: TRBJ2-1
CDR3 DNA: TGTGCCAGTTTACCACGGACAGGGACCAATGAGCAGTTCTTC
CDR3 protein: CASLPRTGTNEQFF

clone size: .
D gene: .
V gene: TRBV5-1
J gene: TRBJ1-4
CDR3 DNA: TGCGCCAGCAGCTTGGACACTTTTGCAACTAATGAAAAACTGTTTTTT
CDR3 protein: CASSLDTFATNEKLFF

clone size: .
D gene: .
V gene: TRBV7-9
J gene: TRBJ2-3
CDR3 DNA: TGTGCCAGCCGCGGTAAGACAGATACGCAGTATTTT
CDR3 protein: CASRGKTDTQYF

clone size: .
D gene: .
V gene: TRBV12-3/TRBV12-4
J gene: TRBJ1-6
CDR3 DNA: TGTGCCAGCAGAGAAGGGGGATCGAATTCACCCCTCCACTTT
CDR3 protein: CASREGGSNSPLHF

clone size: .
D gene: .
V gene: TRBV2
J gene: TRBJ2-5
CDR3 DNA: TGTGCCAGCAGTCCCCTTCTAGAGGGAGAGACCCAGTACTTC
CDR3 protein: CASSPLLEGETQYF